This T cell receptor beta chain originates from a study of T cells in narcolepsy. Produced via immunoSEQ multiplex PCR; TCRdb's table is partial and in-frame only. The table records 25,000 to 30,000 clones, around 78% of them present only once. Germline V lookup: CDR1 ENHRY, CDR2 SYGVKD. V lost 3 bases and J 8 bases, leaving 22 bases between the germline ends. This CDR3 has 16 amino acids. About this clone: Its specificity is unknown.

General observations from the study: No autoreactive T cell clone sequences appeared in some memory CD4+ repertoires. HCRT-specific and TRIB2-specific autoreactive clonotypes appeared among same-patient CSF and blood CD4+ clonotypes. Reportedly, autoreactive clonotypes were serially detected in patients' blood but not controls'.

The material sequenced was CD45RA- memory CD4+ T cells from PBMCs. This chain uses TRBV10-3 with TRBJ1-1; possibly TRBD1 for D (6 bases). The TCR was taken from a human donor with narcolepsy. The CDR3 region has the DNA TGTGCCATCAGTGACCCGACTAGAGGACAGTCCCTAGAAGCTTTCTTT. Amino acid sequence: CAISDPTRGQSLEAFF.